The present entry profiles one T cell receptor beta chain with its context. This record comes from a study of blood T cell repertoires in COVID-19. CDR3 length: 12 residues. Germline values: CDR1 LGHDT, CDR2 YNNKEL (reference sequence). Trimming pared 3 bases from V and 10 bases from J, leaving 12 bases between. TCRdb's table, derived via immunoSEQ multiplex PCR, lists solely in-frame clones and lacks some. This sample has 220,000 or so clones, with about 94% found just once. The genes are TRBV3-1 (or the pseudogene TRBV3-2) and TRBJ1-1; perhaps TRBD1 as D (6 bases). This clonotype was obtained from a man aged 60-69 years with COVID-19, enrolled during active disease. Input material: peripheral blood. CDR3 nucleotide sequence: TGTGCCAGCAGCCAGGCGGCCAGGGGAGCTTTCTTT. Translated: CASSQAARGAFF.